This T cell receptor (beta chain) derives from a study of T cells in Graves' hyperthyroidism and ophthalmopathy. Study at large: Initial diagnosis, before any treatment, was when peripheral blood was collected. Whole-study findings and limits: Ophthalmopathy was told apart from stable hyperthyroidism by a 13 V-J model.

This CDR3 contains 14 residues. Germline values: CDR1 MNHEY, CDR2 SVGAGI. V was cut by 0 bases and J by 5 bases, with 7 bases left in between. As regards this clonotype: Its specificity is not known.

TCR beta CDR3 region amplification was performed from RNA transcripts. HTBI primers were employed in a first-round RT-PCR of the TCR CDR3. TCRdb redid the calling of the multiplex PCR reads with MiXCR, one entry per CDR3 protein. Among around 370,000 distinct CDR3 sequences, under 20% were seen once, and the ten largest hold 40%. Sequenced sample: blood. The chain employs TRBV6-5 and TRBJ2-2; no firm D call. This receptor was obtained from a man aged 18 to 29 with Graves' ophthalmopathy. CDR3 sequence (DNA): TGTGCCAGCAGTTACTCCAGGTCTACCGGGGAGCTGTTTTTT. It yields the protein CASSYSRSTGELFF.